This TCR beta chain was found in a study of vaccination and CD4 T cells after COVID-19. General study findings and limits: In convalescent patients, a median roughly 88% of reactive clones appeared only post-vaccination.

Sequencing of cultured CD4+ T cell DNA used the Oncomine TCR Beta short-read assay. One entry per CDR3 protein, called by TCRdb with MiXCR from the PCR reads. The sample holds fewer than 15,000 distinct CDR3 sequences, roughly two thirds seen once. Details on this clonotype: Its antigen is as yet unknown.

Regarding treatment: roughly 10-day PBMC culture with coronavirus spike peptide pools or control peptides (ViraFEST assay). The V end was cut by 3 bases, the J end by 7 bases, with 13 bases between. CDR1 and CDR2 (germline): KGHSH, LQKENI. The CDR3 consists of 13 residues. The chain couples TRBV18 to TRBJ2-7; possible D gene TRBD2, 6 bases. The sequence derives from a human donor who had recovered from COVID-19. Sequenced input: CD4+ T cells from blood, cultured in vitro. CDR3 protein: CASSPGLLLEQYF. The CDR3 nucleotides are TGTGCCAGCTCACCGGGACTGCTACTTGAGCAGTACTTC.